The rows below give T cell receptor beta chains drawn from one sample of a study of post-analysis software for immune sequencing data. In TCRdb, the PCR reads were re-called with MiXCR into one record per CDR3 protein. The sample contains approximately 730,000 distinct CDR3 sequences, around 46% of which appear only once. Sequenced sample: blood. Receptors originate from a girl between 5 and 17 years old with multiple sclerosis. CDR3s include the opening cysteine and the closing phenylalanine or tryptophan. Each record gives: V gene, clone size, D gene, J gene, CDR3 DNA, CDR3 protein. A D gene is named only where the DNA matches it firmly. Size values are once, few and many counts, or a class for expanded clones, and some rows have none.

TRBV13	once	TRBD2	TRBJ2-3	TGTGCCAGCAGCCCGGGACTAGCGACTAGCGCAGATACGCAGTATTTT	CASSPGLATSADTQYF
TRBV12-3/TRBV12-4	.	.	TRBJ2-4	TGTGCCAGCAGTTTAGCAGAAGTCATAAAGCAAAACATTCAGTACTTC	CASSLAEVIKQNIQYF
TRBV27	.	.	TRBJ2-1	TGTGCCACCAAAGGGCTTACGATAAACAATGAGCAGTTCTTC	CATKGLTINNEQFF
TRBV20-1	many	.	TRBJ2-7	TGCAGTGCTAGCGGTAGTACCTACGAGCAGTACTTC	CSASGSTYEQYF
TRBV30	.	.	TRBJ1-1	TGTGCCTGGAGAACCCGCACTGAAGCTTTCTTT	CAWRTRTEAFF
TRBV7-9	.	.	TRBJ1-5	TGTGCCAGTAGCTTCGCCAAGAATCAGCCCCAGCATTTT	CASSFAKNQPQHF
TRBV20-1	.	.	TRBJ2-7	TGCAGTGTAGGCGTCTCGGACGAGCAGTACTTC	CSVGVSDEQYF
TRBV10-3	.	.	TRBJ2-6	TGTGCCATCAGTCGAGGGGAGCCATCTGGGGCCAACGTCCTGACTTTC	CAISRGEPSGANVLTF
TRBV2	.	TRBD1	TRBJ1-2	TGTGCCAGCAGTCCGGGACAGGGTACGATTTCAAATTATCGGGGCTACACCTTC	CASSPGQGTISNYRGYTF
TRBV6-5	.	TRBD2	TRBJ2-7	TGTGCCAGCAGCATCACTAGCGGGATTTACGAGCAGTACTTC	CASSITSGIYEQYF
TRBV12-3/TRBV12-4	.	.	TRBJ2-3	TGTGCCAGCAGTTTAGCGTTCGGCGGGCTCACAGATACGCAGTATTTT	CASSLAFGGLTDTQYF
TRBV6-2/TRBV6-3	few	.	TRBJ2-7	TGTGCCAGCAGCCCCGCGGGGACACCTTCCTACGAGCAGTACTTC	CASSPAGTPSYEQYF
TRBV12-3/TRBV12-4	few	.	TRBJ1-1	TGTGCCAGCAGACAGGGATGGGTAGCTTTCTTT	CASRQGWVAFF
TRBV20-1	few	TRBD2	TRBJ2-7	TGCAGTGCTGCCGGGACTAGCGGGTCCCAGTCCTACGAGCAGTACTTC	CSAAGTSGSQSYEQYF
TRBV13	few	TRBD2	TRBJ2-1	TGTGCCAGCAGCTTTGGTCGGGAGGGATTTAATGAGCAGTTCTTC	CASSFGREGFNEQFF
TRBV12-3/TRBV12-4	.	TRBD2	TRBJ2-7	TGTGCCAGCAGTTTTGGGACTAGCGGGAGGCAAAGCTCCTACGAGCAGTACTTC	CASSFGTSGRQSSYEQYF
TRBV5-1	.	TRBD2	TRBJ2-7	TGCGCCAGCGGTGTTAATAGCGGGAGCCCCTACGAGCAGTACTTC	CASGVNSGSPYEQYF
TRBV10-3	few	.	TRBJ1-4	TGTGCCATCAGTGGGGATGGGAAACTGTTTTTT	CAISGDGKLFF
TRBV15	few	TRBD2	TRBJ2-1	TGTGCCACCAGCAGAGATTGGGGAGGGGACAATGAGCAGTTCTTC	CATSRDWGGDNEQFF
TRBV3-1	few	TRBD2	TRBJ2-1	TGTGCCAGCAGCCAACGGACTAGCGGGAATGAGCAGTTCTTC	CASSQRTSGNEQFF
TRBV9	few	.	TRBJ2-7	TGTGCCATTTACCGGGTCGAGCAGTACTTC	CAIYRVEQYF
TRBV5-1	.	.	TRBJ2-1	TGCGCCAGCAGCTTGGTCCAGAATGAGCAGTTCTTC	CASSLVQNEQFF
TRBV20-1	.	TRBD2	TRBJ2-7	TGCAGTGCTAGAGGGGGGGAGGGCTCCTACGAGCAGTACTTC	CSARGGEGSYEQYF
TRBV11-1	.	.	TRBJ2-3	TGTGCCAGCAGCGTTCTCAGAGGGACAGATACGCAGTATTTT	CASSVLRGTDTQYF
TRBV20-1	.	TRBD1	TRBJ2-3	TGCAGTGCTGGTGGGACAGGGATCACAGATACGCAGTATTTT	CSAGGTGITDTQYF
TRBV7-9	few	TRBD2	TRBJ2-1	TGTGCCAGCAGCCCAAGGGCGGGAGGCTACAATGAGCAGTTCTTC	CASSPRAGGYNEQFF
TRBV5-1	.	TRBD1	TRBJ1-1	TGCGCCAGCAGCTGGACAGGACAGGACCTTGAAGCTTTCTTT	CASSWTGQDLEAFF
TRBV6-1	.	TRBD1	TRBJ1-5	TGTGCCAGCAGACTGACAGGGGGTGAACATAGCAATCAGCCCCAGCATTTT	CASRLTGGEHSNQPQHF
TRBV12-3/TRBV12-4	few	.	TRBJ2-4	TGTGCCAGCAGCCCGAGACAGCTGCTAGCCAAAAACATTCAGTACTTC	CASSPRQLLAKNIQYF
TRBV29-1	.	TRBD1	TRBJ2-3	TGCAGCGTTCACAGGGGAGATACGCAGTATTTT	CSVHRGDTQYF
TRBV5-1	.	TRBD2	TRBJ2-6	TGCGCCAGCAGCTTTTTCGTAGCGGGAGTCGCTGGGGCCAACGTCCTGACTTTC	CASSFFVAGVAGANVLTF
TRBV6-1	few	.	TRBJ2-1	TGTGCCAGCAGTGTTGCCCAGAGGCGGCATGAGCAGTTCTTC	CASSVAQRRHEQFF
TRBV18	.	.	TRBJ2-5	TGTGCCAGCTCACCACCGTCGGGACGCCGACAAGAGACCCAGTACTTC	CASSPPSGRRQETQYF
TRBV18	few	TRBD1	TRBJ1-1	TGTGCCAGCTCCAACGGGGGACAGCCGAGAGGCACTGAAGCTTTCTTT	CASSNGGQPRGTEAFF
TRBV6-6	few	.	TRBJ2-7	TGTGCCAGCAGTTACAACCCGCCCCACGAGCAGTACTTC	CASSYNPPHEQYF
TRBV20-1	.	TRBD2	TRBJ2-5	TGCAGTGCTAGAGATCCGCGGACTAGCGGGAGTCCAGAGACCCAGTACTTC	CSARDPRTSGSPETQYF
TRBV28	.	.	TRBJ1-2	TGTGCCAGCAGCGGTACGGGGGGCTCCAACACCTTC	CASSGTGGSNTF
TRBV24-1	.	.	TRBJ2-7	TGTGCCACCAGTGATCGCGTCGAGCAGTACTTC	CATSDRVEQYF
TRBV20-1	once	TRBD1	TRBJ2-7	TGCAGTGCTAGAAAACCATCGACAGGGGGCCTCTACGAGCAGTACTTC	CSARKPSTGGLYEQYF
TRBV5-1	.	.	TRBJ1-2	TGCGCCAGCAGCTTGGGGGTGAGCAGAAGATATGGCTACACCTTC	CASSLGVSRRYGYTF
TRBV5-1	.	TRBD1	TRBJ2-1	TGCGCCAGCAGCTTGCGGCAGGGGGCGAGGAATGAGCAGTTCTTC	CASSLRQGARNEQFF
TRBV29-1	.	TRBD2	TRBJ2-5	TGCAGCGTTGCCGGGGGGGAGACCCAGTACTTC	CSVAGGETQYF
TRBV20-1	.	TRBD1	TRBJ1-5	TGCAGTGTCCGGGACAGGGCGAGCAATCAGCCCCAGCATTTT	CSVRDRASNQPQHF
TRBV9	.	.	TRBJ2-5	TGTGCCAGCAGCGTAGACGGCATTAGGGGGGAGACCCAGTACTTC	CASSVDGIRGETQYF
TRBV7-2	.	.	TRBJ2-3	TGTGCCAGCAGAATCAGGGTACTCACAGATACGCAGTATTTT	CASRIRVLTDTQYF
TRBV12-3/TRBV12-4	.	TRBD1	TRBJ1-5	TGTGCCAGCAGACGGGACAGGGGGCAGCCCCAGCATTTT	CASRRDRGQPQHF
TRBV12-3/TRBV12-4	.	TRBD2	TRBJ2-1	TGTGCCAGCAGCCCAAGCGGGATTTACAATGAGCAGTTCTTC	CASSPSGIYNEQFF
TRBV15	many	.	TRBJ2-7	TGTGCCACCAGCAGAGATCCCGGGAGTCAGGAGCAGTACTTC	CATSRDPGSQEQYF
TRBV7-2	.	TRBD2	TRBJ2-7	TGTGCCAGCAGCGCAGGGGGACTAGCGGGGTCCTACGAGCAGTACTTC	CASSAGGLAGSYEQYF
TRBV7-8	.	.	TRBJ2-7	TGTGCCAGCAGCTACGACCCGGCGGGCGAGCAGTACTTC	CASSYDPAGEQYF
TRBV6-1	.	TRBD2	TRBJ2-1	TGTGCCAGCAGTGAACTAGCGGACTCCTACAATGAGCAGTTCTTC	CASSELADSYNEQFF
TRBV29-1	few	.	TRBJ1-2	TGCAGCGTTGATTGGGGGAGGGATGGCTACACCTTC	CSVDWGRDGYTF
TRBV15	once	TRBD2	TRBJ2-3	TGTGCCACCAGCAGAGATCGGGGAGGGGCCACAGATACGCAGTATTTT	CATSRDRGGATDTQYF
TRBV14	.	TRBD2	TRBJ2-7	TGTGCCAGCAGCCAAGACCCCGGGCTAGCGGCCATCTACGAGCAGTACTTC	CASSQDPGLAAIYEQYF
TRBV20-1	few	TRBD2	TRBJ2-1	TGCAGTGCTCTAGCGGGAGGGTTAAATGAGCAGTTCTTC	CSALAGGLNEQFF